Listed below are T cell receptor beta chains from one sample, sequenced in a study of T cells after yellow fever vaccination. Each CDR3 protein is one row after TCRdb ran MiXCR on the 5' RACE reads. The repertoire consists of under 55,000 distinct CDR3 sequences, with less than 8% occurring once and the leading ten covering less than 25%. The sequenced sample was CD8+ T cells not binding an NS4B(214-222) dextramer, sorted from PBMCs, obtained 35 to 50 days after the first yellow fever vaccination. The origin of the receptors is a man aged 18 to 30 who received the YFV17D yellow fever vaccine. Each CDR3 is given with its conserved first and last residue. The D gene is left open where the match is weak. The listing skips clone size in some rows; elsewhere it reads once, few, many or a size class.

clone size	D gene	V gene	J gene	CDR3 protein	CDR3 DNA
-	-	TRBV30	TRBJ1-1	CAWSVWVNTEAFF	TGTGCCTGGAGTGTATGGGTGAACACTGAAGCTTTCTTT
-	-	TRBV5-1	TRBJ2-2	CASSSTPYPATGELFF	TGCGCCAGCAGCTCTACGCCGTACCCGGCCACCGGGGAGCTGTTTTTT
many	-	TRBV4-2	TRBJ1-5	CASSPTVHNQPQHF	TGTGCCAGCAGCCCTACAGTACACAATCAGCCCCAGCATTTT
few	-	TRBV6-5	TRBJ1-1	CASSYMAGMNTEAFF	TGTGCCAGCAGTTACATGGCAGGAATGAACACTGAAGCTTTCTTT
many	-	TRBV5-5	TRBJ1-2	CASSLSGRTANYGYTF	TGTGCCAGCAGCTTGTCGGGACGGACAGCTAACTATGGCTACACCTTC
few	-	TRBV20-1	TRBJ2-6	CSARDGFSGANVLTF	TGCAGTGCTAGAGATGGGTTCTCTGGGGCCAACGTCCTGACTTTC
many	TRBD1	TRBV15	TRBJ1-6	CATSRKGQTYNSPLHF	TGTGCCACCAGCAGAAAGGGACAGACCTATAATTCACCCCTCCACTTT
few	TRBD1	TRBV12-3/TRBV12-4	TRBJ1-2	CASTGGAGWDYGYTF	TGTGCCAGCACAGGGGGGGCAGGCTGGGACTATGGCTACACCTTC
few	-	TRBV27	TRBJ2-7	CASSFSPGGHEQYF	TGTGCCAGCAGTTTCTCCCCCGGGGGACACGAGCAGTACTTC
-	-	TRBV19	TRBJ1-1	CASSSSRTENTEAFF	TGTGCCAGTAGTTCCTCTCGGACCGAGAACACTGAAGCTTTCTTT
many	TRBD1	TRBV4-3	TRBJ2-7	CASSQADRAAYEQYF	TGCGCCAGCAGCCAGGCTGACAGGGCCGCCTACGAGCAGTACTTC
-	-	TRBV30	TRBJ1-1	CAWTGTRAQAFF	TGTGCCTGGACCGGGACACGGGCCCAGGCTTTCTTT
few	-	TRBV5-5	TRBJ1-2	CASSSLGNGYTF	TGTGCCAGCAGCTCCCTCGGAAATGGCTACACCTTC
few	-	TRBV6-5	TRBJ2-1	CASSYSDEQFF	TGTGCCAGCAGTTATTCGGATGAGCAGTTCTTC
-	-	TRBV7-2	TRBJ2-1	CASSFPGASTRNNEQFF	TGTGCCAGCAGCTTCCCCGGGGCCTCAACCCGTAACAATGAGCAGTTCTTC
many	-	TRBV4-1	TRBJ1-1	CASSQVSTGNTEAFF	TGCGCCAGCAGCCAAGTAAGCACAGGGAACACTGAAGCTTTCTTT
few	-	TRBV6-5	TRBJ1-1	CASSYSPSGTEAFF	TGTGCCAGCAGTTACTCCCCCTCGGGCACTGAAGCTTTCTTT
many	-	TRBV9	TRBJ2-2	CASIGPNTGELFF	TGTGCCAGCATCGGACCGAACACCGGGGAGCTGTTTTTT
-	-	TRBV7-9	TRBJ2-7	CATTDGEYEQYF	TGTGCCACCACCGATGGGGAGTACGAGCAGTACTTC
many	-	TRBV7-3	TRBJ1-1	CASSSTGGMNTEAFF	TGTGCCAGCAGCTCCACAGGTGGCATGAACACTGAAGCTTTCTTT
-	-	TRBV6-2/TRBV6-3	TRBJ2-5	CASSYSGGARRETQYF	TGTGCCAGCAGTTACTCTGGGGGGGCACGACGGGAGACCCAGTACTTC
many	-	TRBV4-2	TRBJ2-3	CASSQEWRGTDTQYF	TGTGCCAGCAGCCAAGAGTGGCGGGGCACAGATACGCAGTATTTT
few	TRBD1	TRBV5-1	TRBJ1-2	CASSSSPGQGTNYGYTF	TGCGCCAGCAGCTCCTCACCAGGACAGGGAACTAACTATGGCTACACCTTC
many	-	TRBV5-6	TRBJ2-1	CASSKGGPYNEQFF	TGTGCCAGCAGTAAGGGGGGCCCCTACAATGAGCAGTTCTTC
many	-	TRBV27	TRBJ2-2	CASSSPGPLTGELFF	TGTGCCAGCAGTTCCCCGGGCCCCCTAACCGGGGAGCTGTTTTTT
many	-	TRBV6-5	TRBJ2-2	CASSHGATGELFF	TGTGCCAGCAGTCACGGGGCGACCGGGGAGCTGTTTTTT
many	TRBD2	TRBV4-2	TRBJ2-1	CASSPLNLAGEHNEQFF	TGTGCCAGCAGCCCCTTAAACCTAGCGGGGGAACACAATGAGCAGTTCTTC
-	-	TRBV9	TRBJ2-1	CASSVVQGTGEQFF	TGTGCCAGCAGCGTAGTCCAGGGAACGGGTGAGCAGTTCTTC
many	TRBD2	TRBV5-6	TRBJ2-3	CATPAGGGGSTDTQYF	TGTGCCACCCCGGCGGGAGGCGGGGGCTCCACAGATACGCAGTATTTT
many	-	TRBV7-9	TRBJ1-5	CASSLVDSNQPQHF	TGTGCCAGCAGCTTAGTGGATAGCAATCAGCCCCAGCATTTT
many	TRBD2	TRBV29-1	TRBJ2-5	CSVGFAGGRETQYF	TGCAGCGTCGGCTTTGCGGGGGGACGGGAGACCCAGTACTTC
-	-	TRBV15	TRBJ1-4	CATGLRGRTTNEKLFF	TGTGCCACGGGACTCAGGGGCCGCACAACTAATGAAAAACTGTTTTTT
many	TRBD1	TRBV30	TRBJ2-2	CARKTGENTGELFF	TGTGCCCGAAAGACAGGGGAAAACACCGGGGAGCTGTTTTTT
many	-	TRBV7-2	TRBJ2-3	CASSHGGPGTDTQYF	TGTGCCAGCAGCCACGGGGGGCCAGGCACAGATACGCAGTATTTT
many	-	TRBV5-1	TRBJ2-7	CASSLVGSGFSYEQYF	TGCGCCAGCAGCTTGGTCGGATCGGGGTTCTCCTACGAGCAGTACTTC
many	TRBD1	TRBV7-6	TRBJ2-7	CASSPGTETYEQYF	TGTGCCAGCAGCCCCGGGACAGAGACCTACGAGCAGTACTTC
many	-	TRBV5-1	TRBJ2-7	CASSLTDGYEQYF	TGCGCCAGCAGCTTGACGGACGGTTACGAGCAGTACTTC
few	-	TRBV19	TRBJ1-3	CASTLSSTGGTNTIYF	TGTGCCAGTACCCTATCATCTACAGGAGGGACAAACACCATATATTTT
many	-	TRBV7-6	TRBJ2-1	CASSHRENNNEQFF	TGTGCCAGCAGCCACCGGGAGAACAACAATGAGCAGTTCTTC
-	-	TRBV30	TRBJ2-1	CAWSPVNNEQFF	TGTGCCTGGAGTCCCGTTAACAATGAGCAGTTCTTC
few	-	TRBV13	TRBJ2-5	CASSSGAQETQYF	TGTGCCAGCAGCTCGGGAGCCCAAGAGACCCAGTACTTC